What follows are 2 T cell receptor beta chains derived from one specimen sequenced in a study of shared clonotypes between healthy human individuals. The assay was immunoSEQ multiplex PCR, and TCRdb's table has in-frame clones only and misses some. This repertoire shows about a million clones, approximately 80% found once; its top ten account for 0.89%. Sequencing used memory CD4+ T cells from PBMCs. Subset defined: CD45RA-negative fraction. Receptor source: a man aged 18 to 29 in good health. Some clones in this sample may be carry-over from other donors' samples.

The J gene is TRBJ2-4, the V gene TRBV5-4; possibly TRBD1 or TRBD2 for D (6 bases each). In germline, CDR1 is SGHNT, CDR2 YYREEE (reference sequence). The ends were cut back, 9 bases at V and 1 base at J, with 20 bases in the middle. The length of the CDR3 is 16 residues. CDR3 sequence reads: CAITQGGGVAKNIQYF. For the CDR3, the DNA is TGTGCCATAACACAGGGAGGAGGGGTGGCCAAAAACATTCAGTACTTC.

This clone was counted a few times. The chain joins TRBV5-6 to TRBJ2-3, with D maybe TRBD2 (5 bases). The CDR3 runs to 12 residues. Germline V gene data show CDR1 as SGHDT and CDR2 as YYEEEE. Trimming took 0 bases from V and 7 from J, leaving 6 bases between them. In nucleotides, the CDR3 is TGTGCCAGCAGCTTGGGAGGGAATACGCAGTATTTT. This encodes CASSLGGNTQYF.